This T cell receptor beta chain was recorded in a study of T cell repertoires in cytomegalovirus infection. As for the study in general: Selection of CMV epitopes for the study included recently identified HLA-C-restricted and well-studied HLA-B-restricted ones. Public TCR beta signature analysis indicated the presence of both CMV infection and matching HLA type.

This clonotype showed up just once. Its antigen is undetermined. TCRdb used MiXCR to reprocess the reads, holding one entry per CDR3 protein. The data hold hundreds of thousands of distinct CDR3 sequences, with roughly 36% observed a single time. CDR3 length: 21 residues. V shed 1 base and J 1 base; nucleotides not matched to a gene: 19. Germline V gives CDR1 KGHDR, CDR2 SFDVKD. Findings of the study overall: HLA-C-restricted, CMV-specific TCR beta clonotypes were dominant ex vivo. CMV carriers with the relevant HLA were identified by cumulative public TCR beta family frequency.

V is TRBV24-1 and J is TRBJ2-3, with TRBD2 matching over 7 bases. The source of this sequence is a human donor in good health (CMV status not recorded). Some clones in this sample may be carry-over from other donors' samples. The sample consisted of cultured PBMCs, taken from culture after CMV antigen stimulation. CDR3 in amino acids: CATSDLINEWSLAECTDTQYF. DNA of the CDR3: TGTGCCACCAGTGATTTAATAAACGAGTGGAGCCTAGCGGAATGCACAGATACGCAGTATTTT.